This TCR beta chain was obtained from a study of glioma-infiltrating T cells. This CDR3 contains 15 residues. V lost 7 bases and J lost 1; bases outside the gene matches: 7. Germline V gene data show CDR1 as KGHDR and CDR2 as SFDVKD. Amplification of TCR alpha and beta CDR3 regions from RNA used iRepertoire nested multiplex PCR. TCRdb independently ran MiXCR on the multiplex PCR reads; one entry per CDR3 protein. Seen here are 93,000 or so distinct CDR3 sequences, 29% observed once, and the top ten hold 40% to 45%. Sequencing used glioma tissue, nonneoplastic brain tissue, or PBMCs (not recorded which). This TCR derives from a human donor with low-grade glioma or glioblastoma, undergoing nonglioma brain surgery, or in good health (not recorded which). This chain joins TRBV24-1 and TRBJ2-3, with 7 bases lining up with TRBD2. This CDR3 is CATRPTSRRTDTQYF. In DNA, the CDR3 is TGTGCCACCAGACCGACTAGCAGACGCACAGATACGCAGTATTTT.